This T cell receptor (beta chain) is from a study of cytotoxic CD8 clonotypes in ibrutinib-treated CLL. The V gene lost 0 bases and the J gene lost 0 bases, with 9 bases spanning the gap. The CDR3 covers 15 residues. CDR1 is SGHDT, CDR2 YYEEEE, per germline. TCRdb's copy holds only in-frame clones and misses some; the assay was immunoSEQ multiplex PCR. This table has approximately 45,000 clones, under 75% appearing once. Here the sequenced sample was PBMCs, taken after 12 months of ibrutinib treatment. The gene calls are TRBV5-6 and TRBJ1-2, with D perhaps matching TRBD1 (5 bases). This sequence originates from a human donor with chronic lymphocytic leukemia. Written as DNA, the CDR3 is TGTGCCAGCAGCTTGGTCTCCAGGGCTAACTATGGCTACACCTTC. Encoded protein: CASSLVSRANYGYTF.